This passage covers 10 T cell receptor beta chains from one sample sequenced in a study of cytomegalovirus exposure and HLA in healthy donors. Use of 60 Vbeta and 13 Jbeta primers characterized the PCR. The data were produced by immunoSEQ multiplex PCR, yet TCRdb's version contains in-frame clones alone and is incomplete. The sample shows some 120,000 clones, about 73% of them seen only once. Material: PBMCs. The source of these receptors is a middle-aged woman in good health and CMV-seropositive.

V usage is TRBV5-4 and J usage is TRBJ1-2; 8 bases fit TRBD1. The V and J ends lost 2 bases and 8 bases, in that order; junction bases with no gene match: 11. Per the germline V gene, CDR1 is SGHNT and CDR2 is YYREEE (reference sequence). The CDR3 spans 15 residues. The DNA of the CDR3 is TGTGCCAGCAGCTTTAAGACAGGGGCGGGTATAGGCTACACCTTC. This codes for CASSFKTGAGIGYTF.

This clone rates as medium-sized. V gene TRBV4-1 combines with J gene TRBJ1-4; D is unresolved. This CDR3 has 16 residues. Germline CDR1 reads MGHRA; CDR2 reads YSYEKL. The germline V and J ends were trimmed by 5 bases and 8 bases, with 21 bases remaining between them. The CDR3 here is CASSYIQVAGKEKLFF. CDR3 DNA sequence: TGCGCCAGCAGCTATATCCAAGTGGCGGGAAAGGAAAAACTGTTTTTT.

This chain connects TRBV6-5 to TRBJ1-2, with TRBD1 as a possible D gene (6 bases). V was clipped by 5 bases and J by 8 bases, with 15 bases between them. The CDR3 extends over 13 amino acids. Germline CDR1 and CDR2: MNHEY and SVGAGI. This CDR3 reads CASSLQGGYGYTF. The CDR3, as DNA: TGTGCCAGCAGTCTACAGGGAGGGTACGGCTACACCTTC.

The J gene is TRBJ1-5, the V gene TRBV7-2; D gene uncertain. Trimming left V 4 bases short and J 0 bases short, with 10 bases between. CDR3 length: 15 amino acids. Per germline, CDR1 SGHTA and CDR2 FQGNSA. The CDR3 DNA is TGTGCCAGCAGCTCTTTCCGGGATAGCAATCAGCCCCAGCATTTT. As protein: CASSSFRDSNQPQHF.

This sequence joins TRBV13 and TRBJ1-2, with a possible D match to TRBD1 (5 bases). This CDR3 comprises 14 residues. V was trimmed by 4 bases and J by 4 bases, leaving 13 bases between them. Looked up from germline, CDR1 is PRHDT and CDR2 is FYEKMQ (reference sequence). CDR3 nucleotides: TGTGCCAGCAGCTCTCTAACAGGCCCCTATGGCTACACCTTC. Its translation is CASSSLTGPYGYTF.

The chain recombines TRBV13 with TRBJ1-1; 8 nucleotides align to TRBD1. The J segment lost 3 bases and the V segment lost 5 bases, leaving 14 bases of the junction unmatched. This CDR3 spans 17 amino acids. Germline CDR1 is PRHDT and CDR2 is FYEKMQ (reference sequence). The CDR3 nucleotides are TGTGCCAGCAGCCCGGACGAAGGACAGGGAGGGTACACTGAAGCTTTCTTT. It is translated as CASSPDEGQGGYTEAFF.

CDR3 in DNA: TGTGCCAGCACCCGGAACGACATGAACACTGAAGCTTTCTTT. Translation gives CASTRNDMNTEAFF. The chain couples TRBV6-5 to TRBJ1-1; no reliable D call. V dropped 7 bases and J dropped 0 bases, with 12 bases sitting between them. From germline, CDR1 is MNHEY and CDR2 SVGAGI. The CDR3 covers 14 residues.

This clone appeared a single time. The chain has TRBV18 and TRBJ1-6, with unresolved D. The CDR3 has 16 amino acids. Germline values: CDR1 KGHSH, CDR2 LQKENI. V was clipped by 2 bases and J by 2 bases, with 10 bases between them. DNA of the CDR3: TGTGCCAGCTCACCAGCTCAGGCGACCTATAATTCACCCCTCCACTTT. Translation gives CASSPAQATYNSPLHF.

The chain is built from TRBV29-1 and TRBJ1-1, with D perhaps TRBD1 (6 bases). The CDR3 totals 12 residues. CDR1 is SQVTM and CDR2 is ANQGSEA in the germline V gene. V was trimmed by 4 bases and J by 3 bases, leaving 9 bases between them. The CDR3 protein is CSVGDTYTEAFF. The CDR3 DNA reads as TGCAGCGTTGGGGACACATACACTGAAGCTTTCTTT.

J is TRBJ1-6 and V is TRBV7-2; possibly TRBD1 for D (5 bases). Between the trimmed V and J ends, which lost 1 base and 9 bases, there was a span of 16 bases. Germline V lookup: CDR1 SGHTA, CDR2 FQGNSA. CDR3 length: 16 residues. This CDR3 reads CASSLGRDGIGSPLHF. The CDR3 nucleotides read TGTGCCAGCAGCTTAGGGCGGGACGGTATAGGTTCACCCCTCCACTTT.